This T cell receptor (beta chain) came from a study of T cell changes during pregnancy in multiple sclerosis. The table came from immunoSEQ multiplex PCR; TCRdb's copy has only in-frame clones and leaves some out. The data contain 100,000 or so clones, 90% to 95% of them singletons. The CDR3 contains 15 residues. The V gene end was trimmed by 7 bases and the J gene end by 4 bases; junction bases not matched to a gene: 9. Germline CDR1 is SGHTA and CDR2 is FQGNSA. The J gene is TRBJ1-2, the V gene TRBV7-2; 10 bases map to TRBD1. This TCR derives from a female donor in good health, enrolled as a control in a pregnancy study. The sequences come from peripheral blood, collected after pregnancy. The CDR3 sequence: CASTPRDRGGYGYTF. DNA for the CDR3: TGTGCCAGCACACCCCGGGACAGGGGTGGCTATGGCTACACCTTC.